This TCR beta chain is from a study of CD8+CD57+ T cells in acquired aplastic anemia. In its sample, this clonotype was seen many times. V gave up 2 bases and J gave up 1 base, with 4 bases separating them. The germline gives CDR1 SGHRS, CDR2 YFSETQ. CDR3 length equals 14 residues. TCR beta VDJ and CDR3 were profiled, and genomic DNA was the template. TCRdb analysed the reads with MiXCR anew, one entry per CDR3 protein. The profile shows a few hundred thousand distinct CDR3 sequences, roughly a third of them singletons. Flow cytometry had shown expanded CD8+CD57+ cells in the patients chosen for sequencing.

The TCR sequence derives from a human donor with aplastic anemia. The sequenced sample was sorted CD4+, CD8+, or CD8+CD57+ T cells (not recorded which) from PBMCs. This chain links TRBV5-1 with TRBJ2-6; D is unclear. The DNA of the CDR3 is TGCGCCAGCAGCTTTTCTTCTGGGGCCAACGTCCTGACTTTC. This sequence encodes CASSFSSGANVLTF.